A single sample is the source of the 9 T cell receptor beta chains below, sequenced in a study of siplizumab effects on memory and regulatory T cells (dated by TCRdb to about 2019). Library preparation used the immunoSEQ multiplex PCR assay. TCRdb took this table from immuneACCESS and kept in-frame rearrangements with V and J called. Such tables lack part of the clones; where checked against another copy, unresolved V genes explain under half of the gap, and the rest is unexplained. The sample data list some 120,000 clones, and around 94% of these were observed just once. The top ten hold around 1.7% of the sample. Sequences were obtained from non-Treg CD4+ T cells sorted from blood. In the paper's terms, the cell subset or site label means: FACS-sorted unstimulated CD4+ non-regulatory T cells. The receptors shown here come from a human donor in good health.

This clone was seen a single time. This chain links TRBV11-2 with TRBJ2-7, with D perhaps being TRBD1 or TRBD2 (6 bases each). V dropped 5 bases and J dropped 7 bases, with 21 bases sitting between them. CDR1 and CDR2 (germline): SGHAT, FQNNGV. CDR3 size: 15 residues. This CDR3 reads CASSQDGGPGREQYF. The DNA for the CDR3 is TGTGCCAGCAGCCAAGATGGGGGGCCAGGGAGAGAGCAGTACTTC. Looking up the rest from reference TRBV11-2 and TRBJ2-7 gives the full variable domain: EAGVAQSPRYKIIEKRQSVAFWCNPISGHATLYWYQQILGQGPKLLIQFQNNGVVDDSQLPKDRFSAERLKGVDSTLKIQPAKLEDSAVYLCASSQDGGPGREQYFGPGTRLTVT.

This sequence joins TRBV19 and TRBJ2-1; 8 bases map to TRBD1. CDR3 length equals 18 residues. Germline assignment: CDR1 LNHDA and CDR2 SQIVND (reference sequence). V was clipped by 5 bases and J by 4 bases; unmatched bases: 16. The CDR3 region has the DNA TGTGCCAGTAGTGCATACACAGGGGGTACCGGGGGTTACAATGAGCAGTTCTTC. Translation gives CASSAYTGGTGGYNEQFF.

This CDR3 is CASSADRNTGELFF. The CDR3 DNA sequence: TGTGCCAGCTCTGCGGACAGGAACACCGGGGAGCTGTTTTTT. The chain uses TRBV18 and TRBJ2-2; maybe TRBD1 (6 bases). Trimming stripped 6 bases from V and 1 base from J, with 9 bases between. This CDR3 is built from 14 residues. Germline V lookup: CDR1 KGHSH, CDR2 LQKENI.

The CDR3 region is CASSTITGVSGYTF. In DNA form, the CDR3 reads TGTGCCAGTAGTACGATTACAGGGGTTAGCGGCTACACCTTC. J is TRBJ1-2 and V is TRBV19; 7 nucleotides agree with TRBD1. V shed 4 bases and J 8 bases; nucleotides not matched to a gene: 10. This CDR3 has 14 amino acids. Germline CDR1 is LNHDA and CDR2 is SQIVND (reference sequence).

This clone was found once. The gene calls are TRBV6-5 and TRBJ1-1; D may be TRBD1 (5 bases). The CDR3 sequence is 15 residues long. In germline, CDR1 is MNHEY, CDR2 SVGAGI. With 2 bases removed from V and 1 base from J, the gap between germline ends came to 11 bases. This CDR3 reads CASSYLGAPNTEAFF. The CDR3 region has the DNA TGTGCCAGCAGTTACCTAGGGGCCCCGAACACTGAAGCTTTCTTT.

The V call is TRBV20-1, the J call TRBJ1-2; D remains unclear. CDR1 DFQATT and CDR2 SNEGSKA come from the germline V gene (reference sequence). The CDR3 runs 11 residues. V lost 5 bases and J 8 bases, leaving 12 bases between the germline ends. The chain's CDR3 is CSAPDFKGYTF. The CDR3 nucleotides are TGCAGTGCTCCGGATTTTAAGGGCTACACCTTC.

J is TRBJ2-5 and V is TRBV9; possibly TRBD1 for D (6 bases). CDR1 is SGDLS and CDR2 is YYNGEE in the germline V gene. The CDR3 loop spans 14 amino acids. The V end was cut by 4 bases, the J end by 4 bases, with 14 bases between. The CDR3 is CASSPQGPVETQYF. The CDR3 DNA is TGTGCCAGCAGCCCCCAGGGGCCGGTAGAGACCCAGTACTTC.

J is TRBJ2-5 and V is TRBV5-4; 8 bases match TRBD2. The J call may be in error: the DNA end matches TRBJ2-7 better. Germline CDR1 SGHNT, CDR2 YYREEE (reference sequence). This CDR3 spans 15 amino acids. The CDR3 sequence is CASSLAAGVTGEQYF. In nucleotides, the CDR3 is TGTGCCAGCAGCTTGGCAGCGGGAGTGACAGGCGAGCAGTACTTC.

V and J are TRBV2 and TRBJ1-1; D call uncertain. Germline lookup yields CDR1 SNHLY and CDR2 FYNNEI. Trimming pared 7 bases from V and 1 base from J, leaving 10 bases between. The CDR3 is 13 amino acids. Here the CDR3 reads CASNIIGNTEAFF. The DNA for the CDR3 is TGTGCCAGCAATATCATTGGGAACACTGAAGCTTTCTTT.